Below are 8 T cell receptor beta chains sequenced from a single sample in a study of CXCR3-negative and CXCR3-positive naive CD8 T cells. General observations from the study: TRB CDR3 hydrophobicity was greater in CXCR3-positive naive cells than in CXCR3-negative naive cells.

In preparing the TRB cDNA libraries, 5' RACE with UMI labels was used. TCRdb processed the 5' RACE reads again and assigns one entry to each CDR3 protein, with no DNA. In all, the sample yields 150,000 to 180,000 distinct CDR3 sequences. These receptors' antigens are unknown. The sequencing input was naive CXCR3+ CD8+ T cells from blood. The sample's subset: CD45RO-CCR7+CD27+CD95- naive CD8+ T cells expressing CXCR3 (TNR3+). The receptors derive from a human donor in good health. Some clones in this sample may be carry-over from other donors' samples.

This chain connects TRBV15 to TRBJ2-5; as DNA is missing, the TRBD1 call by TCRdb cannot be tested. The length of the CDR3 is 15 residues. Germline V CDR1 and CDR2: LNHNV, YYDKDF (reference sequence). The CDR3 loop reads CATSIDREVGETQYF.

The V gene is TRBV5-1, the J gene TRBJ2-7; without DNA, the TCRdb call of TRBD2 cannot be checked. CDR3 length: 16 amino acids. Germline V gives CDR1 SGHRS, CDR2 YFSETQ. CDR3 loop: CASSLAGSGVSYEQYF.

The chain carries TRBV9 and TRBJ2-6; the D call from TCRdb, TRBD1, cannot be confirmed without DNA. The CDR3 is 19 amino acids. Germline loops: CDR1 SGDLS, CDR2 YYNGEE. CDR3: CASNTPPTGTPSGANVLTF.

The V gene is TRBV9, the J gene TRBJ2-7; TCRdb outputs TRBD1, but without DNA this stays unchecked. This CDR3 region has 14 residues. Looked up from germline, CDR1 is SGDLS and CDR2 is YYNGEE. The CDR3 loop is CASSAGQGTYEQYF.

The rearrangement joins TRBV7-2 to TRBJ2-1. This CDR3 contains 12 residues. Looked up from germline, CDR1 is SGHTA and CDR2 is FQGNSA. The CDR3 loop is CASSWTYNEQFF.

The chain joins TRBV5-1 to TRBJ2-1; the TRBD1 assignment by TCRdb is unverifiable without DNA. The CDR3 length is 14 residues. Germline V gene data show CDR1 as SGHRS and CDR2 as YFSETQ. CDR3 sequence reads: CASSWTGTDNEQFF.

V usage is TRBV7-9 and J usage is TRBJ2-1. Germline CDR1 and CDR2: SEHNR and FQNEAQ (reference sequence). The CDR3 spans 15 residues. The chain's CDR3 is CASSSQRELVNEQFF.

The chain recombines TRBV28 with TRBJ2-1; the D call from TCRdb, TRBD1, cannot be confirmed without DNA. The germline V gene encodes CDR1 MDHEN and CDR2 SYDVKM. The CDR3 spans 16 residues. CDR3 amino acids: CASSLGQGLTHNEQFF.